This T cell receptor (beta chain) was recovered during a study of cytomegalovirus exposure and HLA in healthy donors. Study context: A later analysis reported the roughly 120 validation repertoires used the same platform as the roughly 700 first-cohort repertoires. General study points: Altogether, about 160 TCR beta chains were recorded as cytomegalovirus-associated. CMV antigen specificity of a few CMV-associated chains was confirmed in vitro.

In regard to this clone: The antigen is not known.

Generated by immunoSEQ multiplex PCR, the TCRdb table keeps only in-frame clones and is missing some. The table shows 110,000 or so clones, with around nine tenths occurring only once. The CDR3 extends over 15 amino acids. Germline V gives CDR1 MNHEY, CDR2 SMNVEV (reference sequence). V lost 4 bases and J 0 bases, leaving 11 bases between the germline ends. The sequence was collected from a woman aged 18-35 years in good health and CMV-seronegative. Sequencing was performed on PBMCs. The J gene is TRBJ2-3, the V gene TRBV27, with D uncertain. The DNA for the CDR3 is TGTGCCAGCAGTTCCACGGTCGGGAGCACAGATACGCAGTATTTT. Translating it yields CASSSTVGSTDTQYF.